These 11 T cell receptor beta chains share one sample of origin, sequenced in a study of cytomegalovirus exposure and HLA in healthy donors. PCR primers comprised 60 Vbeta and 13 Jbeta primers. The data were produced by immunoSEQ multiplex PCR, yet TCRdb's version contains in-frame clones alone and is incomplete. Of more than 150,000 clones listed, approximately 84% are singletons. Sequenced: PBMCs. These receptors all come from a boy under 10 years old in good health and CMV-seronegative.

The rearrangement uses TRBV5-1 and TRBJ2-1; weak D call: TRBD2 (5 bases). The CDR3 covers 14 residues. With 0 bases removed from V and 5 bases from J, the gap between germline ends came to 9 bases. Germline V gene lookup returns CDR1 SGHRS and CDR2 YFSETQ. This CDR3 reads CASSLGTRNNEQFF. CDR3 DNA: TGCGCCAGCAGCTTGGGAACTAGAAACAATGAGCAGTTCTTC.

The chain has TRBV6-4 and TRBJ2-1, with TRBD2 matching 14 bases. The CDR3 runs to 18 residues. V shed 2 bases and J 7 bases; nucleotides not matched to a gene: 10. From germline, CDR1 is MRHNA and CDR2 SNTAGT. The CDR3 loop is CASSDHRGTSGRPNEQFF. The CDR3, as DNA: TGTGCCAGCAGTGACCATAGAGGGACTAGCGGGAGACCTAATGAGCAGTTCTTC.

This chain links TRBV4-1 with TRBJ2-4, with D possibly TRBD1 on 5 matching bases. V lost 5 bases to trimming and J lost 1 base, with 9 bases between them. The germline gives CDR1 MGHRA, CDR2 YSYEKL. This CDR3 is built from 14 residues. CDR3 sequence reads: CASSDRIAKNIQYF. The CDR3 DNA is TGCGCCAGCAGCGACAGAATTGCCAAAAACATTCAGTACTTC.

This chain connects TRBV28 to TRBJ1-2; D is undetermined. V lost 3 bases and J lost 8, with 10 bases in between. This CDR3 region has 12 residues. Germline V gene lookup returns CDR1 MDHEN and CDR2 SYDVKM. CDR3 in DNA: TGTGCCAGCAGTTTTGCCCGGGAGGGCTACACCTTC. Its protein is CASSFAREGYTF.

The rearrangement uses TRBV4-1 and TRBJ2-1, with 10 nucleotides matching TRBD2. The CDR3 sequence is 17 residues long. Germline assignment: CDR1 MGHRA and CDR2 YSYEKL. Trimming at V came to 1 base and at J to 6 bases, leaving 9 bases not matched to a gene. The CDR3 coding sequence is TGCGCCAGCAGCCAAGTTTCTTGGACTAGCGGATTCAATGAGCAGTTCTTC. Translating gives CASSQVSWTSGFNEQFF.

This chain connects TRBV27 to TRBJ2-5; 7 nucleotides match TRBD1. The germline CDR1 and CDR2 sequences are MNHEY and SMNVEV (reference sequence). V trimming: 3 bases; J trimming: 4 bases; junction bases outside the gene matches: 5. This CDR3 is built from 14 residues. CDR3 sequence reads: CASSLGQRGETQYF. In DNA, the CDR3 is TGTGCCAGCAGTTTGGGACAGAGAGGAGAGACCCAGTACTTC.

The gene calls are TRBV5-1 and TRBJ2-1; 10 nucleotides agree with TRBD2. The CDR3 runs to 14 residues. Germline V gives CDR1 SGHRS, CDR2 YFSETQ. V dropped 8 bases and J dropped 3; count of bases not matched to a gene: 5. CDR3 nucleotide sequence: TGCGCCAGTGGGTGGACTAGCGGCTACAATGAGCAGTTCTTC. This encodes CASGWTSGYNEQFF.

This chain uses TRBV9 with TRBJ2-4; 7 nucleotides match TRBD2. The CDR3 runs to 13 residues. Germline assignment: CDR1 SGDLS and CDR2 YYNGEE. Trimming removed 3 bases from V and 8 bases from J; junction bases left unmatched: 5. CDR3 in DNA: TGTGCCAGCAGCGGGGGGGGTGAGGACATTCAGTACTTC. Translated: CASSGGGEDIQYF.

The J gene is TRBJ2-2, the V gene TRBV7-6; weak D call: TRBD2 (6 bases). This CDR3 is built from 14 residues. V gave up 1 base and J gave up 7 bases, with 10 bases separating them. The V gene's germline CDR1 is SGHVS and CDR2 FNYEAQ. Here the CDR3 DNA reads TGTGCCAGCAGCTTAGGGACTATGAACGGGGAGCTGTTTTTT. Translated, it gives CASSLGTMNGELFF.

CDR3 in amino acids: CASSPRQGKELGETQYF. Here the CDR3 DNA reads TGTGCCAGCAGCCCGCGACAGGGGAAGGAGTTAGGGGAGACCCAGTACTTC. This chain joins TRBV14 and TRBJ2-5; 8 positions agree with TRBD1. Germline loops: CDR1 SGHDN, CDR2 FVKESK. This CDR3 comprises 17 residues. Unmatched junction bases numbered 15, after V lost 4 bases and J lost 5 bases.

CDR3 residues: CASSSTGGNTEAFF. The DNA of the CDR3 is TGTGCCAGCTCATCGACAGGGGGGAACACTGAAGCTTTCTTT. The gene calls are TRBV18 and TRBJ1-1; TRBD1 aligns across 9 bases. After removal of 5 bases from V and 1 base from J, the junction contained 2 bases not matched to a gene. CDR1 and CDR2 (germline): KGHSH, LQKENI. There are 14 residues in the CDR3.